This entry is about one TCR beta chain. Its antigen has not been determined. Base qualities are not recorded, but no much larger clone differs from it by a single base. Whole blood was collected in K2EDTA tubes by collaborating institutions according to the institutions' own protocols. For TCRbeta analysis, collaborators shipped samples as frozen whole blood, isolated PBMCs, or DNA extracted from either of those sample types. This sample was taken from a study of blood T cell repertoires in COVID-19 (dated by TCRdb to the early 2020s). Study-level background: The collaborator samples originated in the United States, Italy and Spain and spanned the acute and convalescent phases of COVID-19. The material from the prospective study consisted of cDNA or gDNA derived from T cells, B-cell-depleted T cells, or PBMCs. Deeply sampled blood TCRbeta repertoires from subjects exposed to, actively infected with, or recovered from COVID-19 were included in the dataset. A freely available public database, intended as a resource for researchers studying the immune response to SARS-CoV-2, is where the repertoires were released. The samples were drawn from the first 160 participants of the ongoing ImmuneRACE study and from 950 to 1,500 subjects provided by 6 global collaborators. Sample metadata almost always included a de-identified subject ID, COVID-19 status, age in years and sex. Where available, HLA class I and class II types were taken from metadata supplied by the sample provider and were not determined by assay-based typing. Broad study findings and their caveats: How much clinical and demographic metadata was included differed by source and by participant, and the metadata was provided uncurated.

TCRbeta CDR3 regions were amplified from genomic DNA by means of the immunoSEQ Assay, a bias-controlled multiplex PCR. The source study handled its data this way. Within the assay, amplification of reference gene primers was used to estimate how many nucleated cells each sample contained. To quantify the absolute abundance of each unique TCRbeta CDR3 rearrangement, sequence reads were collapsed and filtered. Productive Simpson clonality was computed per sample as the square root of Simpson's diversity index over productive rearrangements. Sourced from immuneACCESS, this table was stored by TCRdb with only in-frame sequences that have V and J called. A share of the clones is absent; for the studies checked, an unresolved V gene accounts for under half, and the remainder has no known explanation. For V, J and clone size, that table is used; D and trimming come from the DNA. Present in this sample are roughly 29,000 clones, more than 70% of which were seen just once. The ten biggest clones cover about 3.4% of the sample.

Material for sequencing was peripheral blood. The receptor comes from a human donor in a cohort sampled during active COVID-19.

In nucleotides, the sequence is TGTGCCAGCAGCCAAGACGAGCGGGACAGGGAAGCTTTCTTT. Translated, it gives CASSQDERDREAFF. This chain joins TRBV4-2 to TRBJ1-1; TRBD1 agrees with 8 junctional bases. V is cut back by 0 bases and J by 8 bases, with 5 bases in the junction unmatched. CDR1 and CDR2 are drawn from the germline V gene: LGHNA, YNFKEQ. The CDR3 covers 14 residues, taking in both the cysteine and the phenylalanine. The kept DNA is CDR3 alone, 42 bases in frame from the first base.